These 26 T cell receptor beta chains share one sample of origin, sequenced in a study of blood T cell repertoires in COVID-19. Using immunoSEQ multiplex PCR, the repertoire was profiled, and TCRdb retains in-frame clones only, with some absent. In the table there are 200,000 to 250,000 clones, 80% to 90% of which are singletons. Sequenced input: PBMCs or T cells enriched from blood (not recorded which). The receptor set was obtained from a middle-aged woman with acute COVID-19.

The rearrangement uses TRBV7-2 and TRBJ2-7; 12 bases agree with TRBD2. Germline values: CDR1 SGHTA, CDR2 FQGNSA. The CDR3 runs 15 residues. V trimming: 8 bases; J trimming: 0 bases; junction bases outside the gene matches: 5. CDR3 coding DNA: TGTGCCAGCGGCAAACTAGCGGGAGGCTCCTACGAGCAGTACTTC. Encoded protein: CASGKLAGGSYEQYF. Combining the CDR3 with reference TRBV7-2 and TRBJ2-7 gives the whole variable domain GAGVSQSPSNKVTEKGKDVELRCDPISGHTALYWYRQSLGQGLEFLIYFQGNSAPDKSGLPSDRFSAERTGGSVSTLTIQRTQQEDSAVYLCASGKLAGGSYEQYFGPGTRLTVT.

This clone occurred a few times. The rearrangement uses TRBV30 and TRBJ1-2, with 7 bases identical to TRBD1. J was trimmed by 8 bases and V by 3 bases; bases with no gene match: 6. Per germline, CDR1 GTSNPN and CDR2 SVGIG (reference sequence). This CDR3 spans 12 amino acids. The CDR3, as DNA: TGTGCCTGGAGCCGGGACAGTAGAGGCTACACCTTC. As protein: CAWSRDSRGYTF.

This clone was detected a few times. The chain joins TRBV21-1 to TRBJ1-1. TRBV21-1 is described as a pseudogene. This CDR3 is 14 amino acids long. The CDR3 nucleotides read TGTGCCAGCAGCAAAGTGAGAGGGGGAGGGACGCCTTTCTTT. This sequence encodes CASSKVRGGGTPFF.

This clone was seen at least ten times. The rearrangement uses TRBV11-2 and TRBJ2-7; 7 bases align to TRBD1. Germline CDR1 is SGHAT and CDR2 is FQNNGV. V was pared by 0 bases and J by 2 bases, with 4 bases of the junction left unmatched. The CDR3 is 15 residues long. CDR3 in amino acids: CASSLEDRSTYEQYF. CDR3 DNA sequence: TGTGCCAGCAGCTTAGAGGACAGGTCCACCTACGAGCAGTACTTC.

The chain has TRBV12-3 or TRBV12-4 and TRBJ2-2, with D perhaps TRBD1 (6 bases). V gave up 6 bases and J gave up 5 bases, with 10 bases separating them. The CDR3 length is 13 residues. CDR3 sequence: CASSPRGTGELFF. The CDR3 nucleotides are TGTGCCAGCAGCCCCAGGGGTACCGGGGAGCTGTTTTTT.

J is TRBJ2-5 and V is TRBV6-5; 10 bases are shared with TRBD2. Germline loops: CDR1 MNHEY, CDR2 SVGAGI. The CDR3 is made up of 15 amino acids. The junction had 7 bases not matched to a gene; V was cut back by 0 bases and J by 9 bases. Here the CDR3 DNA reads TGTGCCAGCAGTTACTCGGAGCTAGCGGGAGTGCCCCAGTACTTC. Amino acids: CASSYSELAGVPQYF.

The chain is built from TRBV4-3 and TRBJ2-2; D perhaps matches TRBD1 (6 bases). The CDR3 runs 16 residues. Germline CDR1 reads LGHNA; CDR2 reads YSLEER. Deletions cut 1 base from V and 7 bases from J, with 16 bases between. The CDR3 DNA sequence: TGCGCCAGCAGCCAAGGACGAGGGGGAAAGGGCGGGGAGCTGTTTTTT. This translates into CASSQGRGGKGGELFF.

V gene TRBV28 combines with J gene TRBJ2-7; 9 nucleotides match TRBD1. The CDR3 is 15 amino acids. Trimming removed 6 bases from V and 2 bases from J; junction bases left unmatched: 8. Germline V CDR1 and CDR2: MDHEN, SYDVKM. CDR3 DNA sequence: TGTGCCAGCAGCCACCGGGACAGGGTCCCCTACGAGCAGTACTTC. As protein: CASSHRDRVPYEQYF.

The genes are TRBV7-3 and TRBJ2-3, with TRBD2 matching 8 bases. The V gene's germline CDR1 is SGHTA and CDR2 FQGTGA. V lost 2 bases, J lost 4 bases, and 2 bases stayed unmatched. CDR3 size: 14 residues. The CDR3 nucleotides are TGTGCCAGCAGCTTAGCCGGGAGGGCAGATACGCAGTATTTT. Encoded protein: CASSLAGRADTQYF.

This clone has a handful of counts. The chain joins TRBV6-4 to TRBJ1-1; 8 bases agree with TRBD1. The CDR3 has 14 amino acids. Per germline, CDR1 MRHNA and CDR2 SNTAGT. With V trimmed by 6 bases and J by 4 bases, 7 bases remained unmatched. The CDR3 coding sequence is TGTGCCAGCAGACCTGAGACAGGGGTCACTGAAGCTTTCTTT. Its translation: CASRPETGVTEAFF.

The chain employs TRBV19 and TRBJ2-3, with D possibly matching TRBD2 (7 bases). Germline V gene sequence: CDR1 LNHDA, CDR2 SQIVND (reference sequence). The CDR3 loop spans 16 amino acids. V was pared by 5 bases and J by 1 base, with 16 bases between. Here the CDR3 reads CASSPRGAVGTDTQYF. DNA for the CDR3: TGTGCCAGTAGTCCCCGGGGGGCTGTGGGCACAGATACGCAGTATTTT.

The gene calls are TRBV27 and TRBJ2-7, with 7 positions matching TRBD1. The CDR3 sequence is 14 residues long. The germline CDR1 and CDR2 sequences are MNHEY and SMNVEV (reference sequence). The trim removed 4 bases at V and 8 bases at J, leaving 11 bases unmatched. Here the CDR3 DNA reads TGTGCCAGCAGTTCAACGGGACAGCCTGAAAAGCAGTACTTC. Translated, it gives CASSSTGQPEKQYF.

The chain joins TRBV7-9 to TRBJ2-7; 11 bases agree with TRBD1. Losses at the gene ends were 4 bases for V and 2 bases for J; bases not matched to a gene: 1. The germline CDR1 and CDR2 sequences are SEHNR and FQNEAQ (reference sequence). The CDR3 runs 14 residues. CDR3: CASSWGQGAYEQYF. The CDR3 DNA follows: TGTGCCAGCAGCTGGGGACAGGGGGCCTACGAGCAGTACTTC. The entire variable domain, with the rest obtained from reference TRBV7-9 and TRBJ2-7, is as follows: DTGVSQNPRHKITKRGQNVTFRCDPISEHNRLYWYRQTLGQGPEFLTYFQNEAQLEKSRLLSDRFSAERPKGSFSTLEIQRTEQGDSAMYLCASSWGQGAYEQYFGPGTRLTVT.

The chain recombines TRBV15 with TRBJ2-3; 10 nucleotides match TRBD1. Germline assignment: CDR1 LNHNV and CDR2 YYDKDF (reference sequence). V lost 0 bases and J lost 8; bases outside the gene matches: 5. CDR3 length: 15 amino acids. CDR3 nucleotide sequence: TGTGCCACCAGCAGAGAAGGGACAGGGGTGGGTACGCAGTATTTT. Its protein product is CATSREGTGVGTQYF. Full variable domain (rest looked up from reference TRBV15 and TRBJ2-3): DAMVIQNPRYQVTQFGKPVTLSCSQTLNHNVMYWYQQKSSQAPKLLFHYYDKDFNNEADTPDNFQSRRPNTSFCFLDIRSPGLGDTAMYLCATSREGTGVGTQYFGPGTRLTVL.

This rearrangement joins TRBV7-2 to TRBJ2-6, with 7 bases identical to TRBD1. The length of the CDR3 is 17 residues. Germline trimming cut 5 bases from V and 0 bases from J; bases unmatched to any gene: 7. In germline, CDR1 is SGHTA, CDR2 FQGNSA. The CDR3 DNA reads TGTGCCAGCAGCCCAGGGCCAGGGGGCTCTGGGGCCAACGTCCTGACTTTC. This translates into CASSPGPGGSGANVLTF.

The rearrangement joins TRBV7-9 to TRBJ2-1; D possibly corresponds to TRBD2 (6 bases). CDR3 length: 13 amino acids. The germline V gene encodes CDR1 SEHNR and CDR2 FQNEAQ (reference sequence). V lost 1 base, J lost 9 bases, and 10 bases lay in between. This chain's CDR3 is CASSLEGGTEQFF. DNA of the CDR3: TGTGCCAGCAGCTTAGAGGGCGGGACTGAGCAGTTCTTC. The full variable domain, with the rest looked up from reference TRBV7-9 and TRBJ2-1, is DTGVSQNPRHKITKRGQNVTFRCDPISEHNRLYWYRQTLGQGPEFLTYFQNEAQLEKSRLLSDRFSAERPKGSFSTLEIQRTEQGDSAMYLCASSLEGGTEQFFGPGTRLTVL.

This clone appeared a single time. The CDR3 protein is CASSLDRGPRDTQYF. DNA of the CDR3: TGTGCCAGCAGCTTAGACAGGGGGCCAAGAGATACGCAGTATTTT. V usage is TRBV11-2 and J usage is TRBJ2-3; 8 nucleotides line up with TRBD1. This CDR3 has 15 amino acids. Germline V gives CDR1 SGHAT, CDR2 FQNNGV. V gave up 0 bases and J gave up 5 bases; unmatched junction bases: 4.

A single count supports this clone. The chain employs TRBV24-1 and TRBJ2-2; 11 bases line up with TRBD2. Germline-derived CDR1 and CDR2 are KGHDR and SFDVKD. Trimming at V came to 2 bases and at J to 5 bases, leaving 3 bases not matched to a gene. This CDR3 has 16 residues. CDR3 DNA sequence: TGTGCCACCAGTGATTGGGGACTAGCGGAGACCGGGGAGCTGTTTTTT. Residues: CATSDWGLAETGELFF.

The genes are TRBV28 and TRBJ2-3, with 8 bases lining up with TRBD2. Germline lookup yields CDR1 MDHEN and CDR2 SYDVKM. The trim removed 9 bases at V and 3 bases at J, leaving 5 bases unmatched. CDR3 length equals 13 residues. The DNA of the CDR3 is TGTGCCAGTCGGGAGGGCGGTACAGATACGCAGTATTTT. Protein sequence: CASREGGTDTQYF.

This chain connects TRBV9 to TRBJ2-1; the match to TRBD1 covers 8 bases. Germline CDR1 SGDLS, CDR2 YYNGEE. The CDR3 runs to 15 residues. Trimming took 7 bases from V and 7 from J; bases not matched to a gene: 13. CDR3: CASSGLQGERNEQFF. The CDR3 DNA reads TGTGCCAGCTCGGGTTTACAGGGGGAAAGGAATGAGCAGTTCTTC.

The V gene is TRBV25-1, the J gene TRBJ1-4; D uncertain. CDR3 length equals 15 residues. Per germline, CDR1 MGHDK and CDR2 SYGVNS. Trimming stripped 2 bases from V and 5 bases from J, with 12 bases between. Written as DNA, the CDR3 is TGTGCCAGCAGTGAAGGAGGGAGGACGAATGAAAAACTGTTTTTT. It translates to CASSEGGRTNEKLFF.

The chain is built from TRBV5-1 and TRBJ2-4, with TRBD1 matching 9 bases. CDR3 length: 14 residues. Per the germline V gene, CDR1 is SGHRS and CDR2 is YFSETQ. V lost 3 bases to trimming and J lost 5 bases; unmatched junction nucleotides: 3. CDR3 nucleotide sequence: TGCGCCAGCAGCTGGGGACAGGGCGAAAACATTCAGTACTTC. It yields the protein CASSWGQGENIQYF.

The chain links TRBV27 to TRBJ1-1; D not resolved. The germline CDR1 and CDR2 sequences are MNHEY and SMNVEV (reference sequence). Deletions cut 6 bases from V and 1 base from J, with 6 bases between. The CDR3 contains 12 residues. This CDR3 reads CASSNRNTEAFF. The DNA for the CDR3 is TGTGCCAGCAGCAACAGGAACACTGAAGCTTTCTTT.

The chain employs TRBV3-1 (or the pseudogene TRBV3-2) and TRBJ1-1; the D is unclear. CDR3 length equals 15 residues. Trimming removed 3 bases from V and 5 bases from J, with 16 bases in between. The germline V gene has CDR1 LGHDT and CDR2 YNNKEL (reference sequence). Here the CDR3 DNA reads TGTGCCAGCAGCCAGGATGAGGGTATGTGGACTGAAGCTTTCTTT. Translation gives CASSQDEGMWTEAFF.

V is TRBV7-8 and J is TRBJ1-5; D is perhaps TRBD1 (6 bases). In germline, CDR1 is SGHVS, CDR2 FQNEAQ. The CDR3 is 17 residues long. Trimming removed 3 bases at V and 0 bases at J, with 15 bases between. The CDR3 here is CASSLGQGFYSNQPQHF. CDR3 DNA sequence: TGTGCCAGCAGCTTGGGGCAGGGGTTCTATAGCAATCAGCCCCAGCATTTT.

This rearrangement joins TRBV13 to TRBJ2-2, with D unclear. Between the trimmed V and J ends, which lost 2 bases and 3 bases, there was a span of 10 bases. Germline lookup yields CDR1 PRHDT and CDR2 FYEKMQ (reference sequence). CDR3 length: 15 residues. The CDR3 nucleotides are TGTGCCAGCAGCTTACCCTCCCTTTACACCGGGGAGCTGTTTTTT. It translates to CASSLPSLYTGELFF.